The 23 T cell receptor beta chains below all came from one sample that was sequenced in a study of tumor-infiltrating lymphocytes in primary liver carcinoma (TCRdb year 2017). This sample was sequenced with an Illumina HiSeq 2500. Starting from about 500 ng total RNA, TCRbeta-specific cDNA was produced by reverse transcription with a constant-region primer and ProtoScript II reverse transcriptase. The TCRbeta libraries were prepared through three rounds of nested multiplex PCR following a slightly modified ARM-PCR procedure. The first two PCR rounds used multiplex TRBV1-TRBV30 forward primers with a Cbeta reverse primer, each for about 11 cycles. TCRdb reprocessing: public reads trimmed at Q25 with fastp, clones called with MiXCR, in-frame beta chains kept. Rows with a matching CDR3 protein are joined into one entry that keeps the most common DNA and genes. For this sample there are under 200,000 distinct CDR3 sequences; around 60% appear just once. Under 7.5% of the sample lies in the top ten.

Blood RNA was extracted from unsorted whole blood using TRIzol reagent, and germline DNA was obtained with the DNeasy Blood & Tissue kit. The sequencing input was peripheral blood. These receptors all stem from a woman in her fifties or sixties with primary liver carcinoma and hepatitis B virus infection.

This clonotype was detected a few times. This sequence joins TRBV10-3 and TRBJ1-2; TRBD1 matches at 11 bases. V lost 11 bases, J lost 5 bases, and 13 bases stayed unmatched. The CDR3 covers 15 residues. The germline CDR1 and CDR2 sequences are ENHRY and SYGVKD. CDR3 DNA: TGTGCCGCGCAACCGGGGACAGGGGGTGGGTATGGCTACACCTTC. This encodes CAAQPGTGGGYGYTF.

Turning to this clonotype: This may be a read error, as it is one base from a much larger clone. The chain carries TRBV6-1 and TRBJ2-6, with TRBD1 as a possible D gene (5 bases). The length of the CDR3 is 14 residues. CDR1 and CDR2 (germline): MNHNS, SASEGT. The CDR3 DNA is TGTGCGACAGCCTTTTACTCTGGGGCCAACGTCCTGGCTTTC. Its translation: CATAFYSGANVLAF.

The J gene is TRBJ2-2, the V gene TRBV11-1; 7 nucleotides align to TRBD2. The CDR3 is 16 residues long. V was clipped by 5 bases and J by 7 bases; unmatched bases: 13. Germline V CDR1 and CDR2: SGHAT, FQDESV (reference sequence). The CDR3 protein is CASSLSGRAHIGELFF. DNA of the CDR3: TGTGCCAGCAGCCTTAGTGGGAGGGCCCACATCGGGGAGCTGTTTTTT.

This clonotype showed up just once. A read error may be the cause here, since a much bigger clone is one base away. This chain connects TRBV10-1 to TRBJ2-3; D may be TRBD2 (5 bases). Trimming cost V 3 bases and J 8 bases, with 9 bases left between them. The CDR3 has 12 amino acids. The V gene's germline CDR1 is WNHNN and CDR2 SYGVQD (reference sequence). In DNA, the CDR3 is TGCGCCAGCAGTGACGGAGGAGGTACGCAGTATTTT. This encodes CASSDGGGTQYF.

This clonotype was counted a few times. The CDR3 region is CASSLGQGGYGYTF. The DNA for the CDR3 is TGTGCCAGCAGCTTGGGACAGGGGGGCTATGGCTACACCTTC. This sequence joins TRBV5-6 and TRBJ1-2; TRBD1 matches at 9 bases. Looked up from germline, CDR1 is SGHDT and CDR2 is YYEEEE. J lost 4 bases, V lost 0 bases, and 1 base had no gene match. The CDR3 is made up of 14 amino acids.

Details on this clonotype: Germline is not matched at one junction end, which may reflect a read error. The chain combines TRBV6-5 with TRBJ1-1; the D gene is possibly TRBD1 (5 bases). Germline V gene data show CDR1 as MNHEY and CDR2 as SVGAGI. The CDR3 totals 15 residues. In nucleotides, the CDR3 is TGTGCCATCAGTTACCGGGACGGCCTGAACACTGAAGCTTTCTTT. This sequence encodes CAISYRDGLNTEAFF.

Note on this clonotype: With a much larger clone just one base away, this may be a read error. The chain uses TRBV4-2 and TRBJ2-7, with 12 bases identical to TRBD2. Germline loops: CDR1 LGHNA, CDR2 YNFKEQ. This CDR3 region has 16 residues. The CDR3, as DNA: TGTGTCAGCAGCCAAGATAGGACTAGCGGGAACAACGAGCAGTACTTC. This sequence encodes CVSSQDRTSGNNEQYF.

Concerning this clonotype itself: A read error may produce the germline difference seen at one junction end. V usage is TRBV6-6 and J usage is TRBJ1-6, with D unclear. Germline V gives CDR1 MNHNY, CDR2 SVGAGI (reference sequence). The length of the CDR3 is 14 residues. The CDR3 loop reads CASNYGQLGSLLHF. The CDR3 DNA reads as TGTGCCAGCAATTACGGCCAGCTGGGTTCACTCCTCCACTTT.

In regard to this clonotype: Sequence at one end of the junction differs from germline and may be a read error. The rearrangement links TRBV4-1 to TRBJ2-1; no definite D call. CDR3 size: 14 residues. Germline V gene data show CDR1 as MGHRA and CDR2 as YSYEKL. The CDR3 DNA is TGCGCCAGCAGTCAAGAACGGGCACACAATGAGCAGTTCTTC. Its protein is CASSQERAHNEQFF.

Points on this clonotype: This sequence may be a read error, since a much larger clone differs from it by one base. The chain has TRBV5-6 and TRBJ1-5; no clear D. CDR3 length equals 12 residues. The germline gives CDR1 SGHDT, CDR2 YYEEEE. CDR3 sequence reads: CAISFRGQPQHF. The CDR3, as DNA: TGTGCCATCAGCTTCCGGGGTCAGCCCCAGCATTTT.

The sample holds many counts of this clonotype. The chain employs TRBV4-2 and TRBJ2-7, with 13 bases that match TRBD2. V shed 4 bases and J 2 bases; nucleotides not matched to a gene: 2. This CDR3 contains 15 residues. From germline, CDR1 is LGHNA and CDR2 YNFKEQ. CDR3 sequence reads: CASSLGLAGAYEQYF. DNA for the CDR3: TGTGCCAGCAGCCTTGGACTAGCGGGAGCCTACGAGCAGTACTTC.

This clonotype was detected ten times or more. The chain joins TRBV10-3 to TRBJ1-1; D perhaps matches TRBD1 (5 bases). Germline CDR1 ENHRY, CDR2 SYGVKD. The ends were cut back, 0 bases at V and 6 bases at J, with 20 bases in the middle. There are 17 residues in the CDR3. The CDR3 DNA follows: TGTGCCATCAGTGAGTCGGTCCTCTCAGGGTTAGGGGCTGAAGCTTTCTTT. Translation: CAISESVLSGLGAEAFF.

Turning to this clonotype: This could be a read error, since a much larger clone is one nucleotide away. The rearrangement uses TRBV6-5 and TRBJ2-1; the match to TRBD2 covers 7 bases. The length of the CDR3 is 15 residues. CDR1 MNHEY and CDR2 SVGAGI come from the germline V gene. The CDR3 region is CASSYGAGEGNEHFF. The CDR3 DNA reads TGTGCCAGCAGTTACGGGGCGGGAGAAGGGAATGAGCACTTCTTC.

This clonotype was seen a handful of times. The conserved phenylalanine or tryptophan normally closing the CDR3 is absent here, so this likely arose from a read error. The rearrangement links TRBV4-1 to TRBJ2-1; 12 bases line up with TRBD2. J lost 6 bases, V lost 4 bases, and 10 bases had no gene match. This CDR3 region has 17 residues. Germline CDR1 is MGHRA and CDR2 is YSYEKL. CDR3 sequence reads: CASSRGRLAGVGNEQFI. CDR3 DNA sequence: TGCGCCAGCAGCCGAGGAAGACTAGCGGGAGTAGGCAATGAGCAGTTCATC.

Only one count was recorded for this clonotype. The chain couples TRBV11-3 to TRBJ1-2, with D uncertain. Trimming pared 7 bases from V and 1 base from J, leaving 13 bases between. Germline V gene sequence: CDR1 SGHNT, CDR2 YENEEA. This CDR3 contains 14 residues. Here the CDR3 DNA reads TGTGCCAGCAACTCGGGTTCAGTTAACTATGGCTACACCTTC. It codes for CASNSGSVNYGYTF.

Comment on this clonotype: With a much larger clone just one base away, this may be a read error. This sequence joins TRBV6-1 and TRBJ2-3; D gene ambiguous. The closer fit of TRBJ1-5 to the DNA end suggests the J call may be wrong. The CDR3 extends over 15 amino acids. Germline lookup yields CDR1 MNHNS and CDR2 SASEGT. The CDR3 bases are TGTGCCAGCAGTGAGGTAGCGGTTAGCACAGATACGCAGCATTTT. It yields the protein CASSEVAVSTDTQHF.

V is TRBV2 and J is TRBJ2-7; 7 nucleotides line up with TRBD1. The CDR3 runs 15 residues. Trimming removed 3 bases from V and 7 bases from J; junction bases left unmatched: 12. The germline gives CDR1 SNHLY, CDR2 FYNNEI. CDR3 amino acids: CASSDIRQGGIEQYF. The CDR3 DNA reads TGTGCCAGCAGTGACATTCGACAGGGCGGTATTGAGCAGTACTTC.

Details on this clonotype: One end of the junction varies from germline; a read error may be responsible. J is TRBJ2-7 and V is TRBV6-1; 10 nucleotides match TRBD1. CDR1 and CDR2 (germline): MNHNS, SASEGT. This CDR3 contains 15 residues. CDR3 sequence reads: CASSEAGTGDYEQHF. DNA of the CDR3: TGTGCCAGCAGTGAAGCCGGGACAGGGGACTACGAGCAGCACTTC.

About this clonotype: A much larger clone is a single base away; this may be a read error. This chain joins TRBV6-1 and TRBJ2-7, with D possibly being TRBD2 (6 bases). Germline-derived CDR1 and CDR2 are MNHNS and SASEGT. The CDR3 covers 16 residues. Trimming cost V 3 bases and J 2 bases, with 17 bases left between them. CDR3 in amino acids: CASSDGVGGPPYEQYF. Here the CDR3 DNA reads TGTGCCAGCAGTGATGGTGTGGGAGGTCCTCCCTACGAGCAGTACTTC.

On this clonotype itself: With a much larger clone just one base away, this may be a read error. The chain employs TRBV10-1 and TRBJ2-1, with D unresolved. Trimming left V 5 bases short and J 8 bases short, with 19 bases between. CDR1 WNHNN and CDR2 SYGVQD come from the germline V gene (reference sequence). The length of the CDR3 is 15 residues. In nucleotides, the CDR3 is TGCGCCAGCAGTCCAAATACCGGGTTGGGCGATGAGCAGTTCTTC. The encoded protein is CASSPNTGLGDEQFF.

With regard to this clonotype: The junction departs from germline at one end; a sequencing error may be responsible. V and J are TRBV2 and TRBJ1-5, with 8 bases that match TRBD1. Germline CDR1 is SNHLY and CDR2 is FYNNEI. This CDR3 region has 14 residues. This chain's CDR3 is CTSSEQGGNQPQHF. DNA for the CDR3: TGTACCAGCAGTGAACAGGGGGGTAATCAGCCCCAGCATTTT.

In the case of this clonotype: One base away lies a much larger clone, so this may be a sequencing read error. Without the conserved terminal phenylalanine or tryptophan, this CDR3 likely stems from a read error. V gene TRBV4-1 combines with J gene TRBJ1-5; D is undetermined. V was pared by 0 bases and J by 4 bases, with 16 bases between. Germline V gene lookup returns CDR1 MGHRA and CDR2 YSYEKL. The CDR3 has 17 amino acids. CDR3 sequence reads: CASSQEGSRVLNQPQHY. Here the CDR3 DNA reads TGCGCCAGCAGCCAAGAAGGGTCTAGGGTCCTGAATCAGCCCCAGCATTAT.

As to this clonotype: Without the conserved terminal phenylalanine or tryptophan, this CDR3 likely stems from a read error. The rearrangement uses TRBV4-1 and TRBJ1-2; D uncertain. CDR1 MGHRA and CDR2 YSYEKL come from the germline V gene. CDR3 length: 11 residues. The CDR3 loop reads CVSSQANRYTS. The CDR3 DNA is TGCGTCAGCAGCCAAGCCAATAGGTACACCTCC.